The 18 T cell receptor beta chains given below trace back to one sample, sequenced in a study of cytomegalovirus exposure and HLA in healthy donors. PCR was performed using 60 Vbeta and 13 Jbeta primers. Sequencing was performed with immunoSEQ multiplex PCR; in TCRdb, only in-frame clones are kept and a portion is missing. The table includes about 55,000 clones, about 57% detected once. The sample was PBMCs. The receptors derive from a human donor in good health.

The rearrangement uses TRBV6-1 and TRBJ2-2; 10 bases fit TRBD1. Germline CDR1 reads MNHNS; CDR2 reads SASEGT. V shed 1 base, J shed 7 bases, and the junction held 3 bases outside the gene matches. The CDR3 is made up of 15 amino acids. CDR3 coding DNA: TGTGCCAGCAGTGAAGAGGGGACAGGGGTCGGGGAGCTGTTTTTT. Amino acid sequence: CASSEEGTGVGELFF.

This clone was seen just once. The chain carries TRBV19 and TRBJ1-2; D is undetermined. This CDR3 is built from 15 residues. With 3 bases removed from V and 0 bases from J, the gap between germline ends came to 11 bases. Germline V gene lookup returns CDR1 LNHDA and CDR2 SQIVND (reference sequence). CDR3 protein: CASSIRERTNYGYTF. The DNA of the CDR3 is TGTGCCAGTAGTATTCGTGAGAGAACTAACTATGGCTACACCTTC.

The chain uses TRBV27 and TRBJ2-7, with 8 nucleotides matching TRBD2. This CDR3 is 16 amino acids long. Germline V gene sequence: CDR1 MNHEY, CDR2 SMNVEV (reference sequence). J gave up 5 bases and V 5 bases, and 14 bases lay outside the gene matches. CDR3 nucleotides: TGTGCCAGCAGTGCCACAGATTTAGCGGGATTTGACGAGCAGTACTTC. Translated: CASSATDLAGFDEQYF.

This clone was seen only once. The rearrangement links TRBV6-5 to TRBJ2-2; a possible D gene is TRBD2 (7 bases). This CDR3 contains 15 residues. V shed 5 bases and J shed 7 bases, with 17 bases lying between them. In germline, CDR1 is MNHEY, CDR2 SVGAGI. The CDR3 loop is CASSRPRGAGGELFF. The CDR3 nucleotides read TGTGCCAGCAGTAGGCCCCGGGGGGCTGGCGGGGAGCTGTTTTTT.

The chain uses TRBV21-1 and TRBJ1-2; TRBD1 reflects the table's D call only, with no check against the DNA. TRBV21-1 is given as a pseudogene. The CDR3 is made up of 18 amino acids. For the CDR3, the DNA is TGTGCCAGCAGCACTCTCGATAGGGACAGGGGCGGCAACTATGGCTACACCTTC. Its protein is CASSTLDRDRGGNYGYTF.

This clone showed up just a few times. The rearrangement uses TRBV15 and TRBJ1-1; D possibly corresponds to TRBD1 (5 bases). CDR1 and CDR2 from the germline V gene are LNHNV and YYDKDF (reference sequence). The V gene lost 0 bases and the J gene lost 1 base, with 12 bases spanning the gap. CDR3 length: 16 residues. CDR3 DNA: TGTGCCACCAGCAGAGAAGTCCGGGGGAGGAACACTGAAGCTTTCTTT. Protein product: CATSREVRGRNTEAFF. Looking up the rest from reference TRBV15 and TRBJ1-1 gives the full variable domain: DAMVIQNPRYQVTQFGKPVTLSCSQTLNHNVMYWYQQKSSQAPKLLFHYYDKDFNNEADTPDNFQSRRPNTSFCFLDIRSPGLGDTAMYLCATSREVRGRNTEAFFGQGTRLTVV.

This rearrangement joins TRBV27 to TRBJ1-5, with 10 nucleotides matching TRBD1. V lost 5 bases and J lost 0; bases outside the gene matches: 7. The germline CDR1 and CDR2 sequences are MNHEY and SMNVEV (reference sequence). The CDR3 loop spans 17 amino acids. CDR3 sequence reads: CASSPTGQGYSNQPQHF. The CDR3 region has the DNA TGTGCCAGCAGTCCCACGGGACAGGGGTATAGCAATCAGCCCCAGCATTTT.

CDR3 DNA sequence: TGTGCCAGCAGCTTAGTGGCTAGCGGGGTAACAGATACGCAGTATTTT. Amino acids: CASSLVASGVTDTQYF. The chain uses TRBV7-9 and TRBJ2-3, with 9 bases identical to TRBD2. Germline lookup yields CDR1 SEHNR and CDR2 FQNEAQ (reference sequence). CDR3 size: 16 residues. V dropped 1 base and J dropped 3; count of bases not matched to a gene: 5.

The chain combines TRBV6-5 with TRBJ1-2; D possibly corresponds to TRBD1 (5 bases). This CDR3 region has 14 residues. Germline lookup yields CDR1 MNHEY and CDR2 SVGAGI. V dropped 0 bases and J dropped 5 bases, with 10 bases sitting between them. This CDR3 reads CASSYSDRPYGYTF. In DNA, the CDR3 is TGTGCCAGCAGTTACTCCGACAGACCATATGGCTACACCTTC.

This clone appeared a few times. The chain has TRBV30 and TRBJ2-5; 12 bases line up with TRBD2. The germline V gene has CDR1 GTSNPN and CDR2 SVGIG (reference sequence). This CDR3 spans 15 amino acids. Germline trimming cut 2 bases from V and 5 bases from J; bases unmatched to any gene: 6. CDR3 region: CAWSKKGLAGETQYF. The DNA for the CDR3 is TGTGCCTGGAGTAAAAAGGGACTAGCGGGTGAGACCCAGTACTTC.

The CDR3 DNA follows: TGCGCCAGCAGCGTGGGGCCCCTGGGGGCGGGGGCGGATACGCAGTATTTT. This translates into CASSVGPLGAGADTQYF. The rearrangement uses TRBV5-1 and TRBJ2-3, with D perhaps TRBD2 (7 bases). CDR3 length equals 17 residues. CDR1 is SGHRS and CDR2 is YFSETQ in the germline V gene. V was cut by 4 bases and J by 6 bases, with 24 bases left in between.

The chain couples TRBV19 to TRBJ2-1; TRBD2 matches at 11 bases. Germline V gene sequence: CDR1 LNHDA, CDR2 SQIVND (reference sequence). V was clipped by 5 bases and J by 0 bases; unmatched bases: 9. The CDR3 consists of 18 residues. CDR3 DNA sequence: TGTGCCAGTAGTTCGGGACTAGCGGACCCCTTCTCCTACAATGAGCAGTTCTTC. Protein: CASSSGLADPFSYNEQFF.

The CDR3: CASSERTERDEKLFF. CDR3 nucleotide sequence: TGTGCCAGCAGCGAGCGGACAGAGAGAGATGAAAAACTGTTTTTT. The V gene is TRBV11-1, the J gene TRBJ1-4, with D perhaps matching TRBD1 (6 bases). CDR3 size: 15 residues. V was cut by 5 bases and J by 6 bases, with 16 bases left in between. Germline CDR1 reads SGHAT; CDR2 reads FQDESV (reference sequence). The variable domain in full, completed from reference TRBV11-1 and TRBJ1-4, reads EAEVAQSPRYKITEKSQAVAFWCDPISGHATLYWYRQILGQGPELLVQFQDESVVDDSQLPKDRFSAERLKGVDSTLKIQPAELGDSAMYLCASSERTERDEKLFFGSGTQLSVL.

This clone was seen a handful of times. The chain employs TRBV10-3 and TRBJ1-3; 9 bases line up with TRBD1. Germline lookup yields CDR1 ENHRY and CDR2 SYGVKD. CDR3 size: 16 residues. V was pared by 4 bases and J by 1 base, with 5 bases of the junction left unmatched. The CDR3 spells CAISGGQGSSGNTIYF. The CDR3, as DNA: TGTGCCATCAGTGGCGGACAGGGGTCTTCTGGAAACACCATATATTTT.

Concerning this clone itself: The junction does not match germline at one end; this may be a read error. The chain links TRBV9 to TRBJ2-5, with D possibly being TRBD1 (5 bases). Germline CDR1 reads SGDLS; CDR2 reads YYNGEE. The CDR3 is 14 amino acids. CDR3 sequence reads: CASTVGLGVETQYF. CDR3 DNA sequence: TGTGCCAGCACCGTAGGCTTAGGGGTAGAGACCCAGTACTTC.

This clone was seen only a few times. The junction differs from germline at one of its ends, possibly a read error. The genes are TRBV7-9 and TRBJ1-1; D uncertain. The length of the CDR3 is 12 residues. Germline V gene sequence: CDR1 SEHNR, CDR2 FQNEAQ (reference sequence). The CDR3 is CSSSPRGGEAFF. In DNA form, the CDR3 reads TGTTCCAGCAGCCCCCGCGGAGGTGAAGCTTTCTTT.

The V and J genes are TRBV28 and TRBJ1-4; maybe TRBD1 (6 bases). Trimming cost V 1 base and J 13 bases, with 13 bases left between them. Germline lookup yields CDR1 MDHEN and CDR2 SYDVKM. The CDR3 has 13 residues. DNA for the CDR3: TGTGCCAGCAGTTTATATCAGAAAGGGGGACTGTTTTTT. Translation gives CASSLYQKGGLFF.

V is TRBV4-3 and J is TRBJ2-5; 13 bases map to TRBD2. Germline values: CDR1 LGHNA, CDR2 YSLEER. CDR3 length equals 17 residues. V was pared by 1 base and J by 3 bases, with 5 bases of the junction left unmatched. The CDR3 DNA sequence: TGCGCCAGCAGCCAAGGGGGAGGACTAGCGGGGGAAGAGACCCAGTACTTC. Residues: CASSQGGGLAGEETQYF.